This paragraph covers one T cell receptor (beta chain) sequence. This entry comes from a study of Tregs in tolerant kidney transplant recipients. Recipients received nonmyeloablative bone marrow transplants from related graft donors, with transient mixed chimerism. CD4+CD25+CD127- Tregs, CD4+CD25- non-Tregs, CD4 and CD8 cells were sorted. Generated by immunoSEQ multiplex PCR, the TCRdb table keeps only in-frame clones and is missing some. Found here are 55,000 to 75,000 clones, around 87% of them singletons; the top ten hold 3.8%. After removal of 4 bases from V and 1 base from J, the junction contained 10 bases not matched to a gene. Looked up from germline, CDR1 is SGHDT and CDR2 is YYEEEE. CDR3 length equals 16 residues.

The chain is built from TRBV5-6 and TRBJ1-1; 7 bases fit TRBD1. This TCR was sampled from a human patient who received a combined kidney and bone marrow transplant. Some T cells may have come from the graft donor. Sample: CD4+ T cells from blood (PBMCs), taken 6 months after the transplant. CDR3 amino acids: CASSIIAGTANTEAFF. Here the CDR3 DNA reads TGTGCCAGCAGCATTATCGCCGGGACAGCGAACACTGAAGCTTTCTTT.